Listed below are T cell receptor beta chains from one sample, sequenced in a study of preoperative IRX-2 immunotherapy in early breast cancer. The method was immunoSEQ multiplex PCR; TCRdb's version includes in-frame clones alone and lacks a portion of them. Of around 28,000 clones listed, around 89% are singletons. The biological material was taken from a patient treated with IRX-2 immunotherapy. Receptor source: a human donor with breast cancer. Both conserved end residues are part of each CDR3. The D gene is left open where the match is weak. Clone size is not always given. Where it is, it says once, few, many or a class for expanded clones.

D gene,clone size,J gene,V gene,CDR3 protein,CDR3 DNA
-,-,TRBJ2-2,TRBV10-3,CASQGGGPTGELFF,TGTGCCAGCCAGGGAGGAGGGCCCACCGGGGAGCTGTTTTTT
-,once,TRBJ1-1,TRBV7-9,CASSLARVNTEAFF,TGTGCCAGCAGCTTAGCCCGGGTGAACACTGAAGCTTTCTTT
TRBD1,-,TRBJ2-7,TRBV10-1,CASSRDRSGEQYF,TGCGCCAGCAGCCGGGACAGGTCAGGCGAGCAGTACTTC
TRBD1,-,TRBJ1-1,TRBV18,CASSPPLTGVTEAFF,TGTGCCAGCTCACCACCGCTCACAGGGGTTACTGAAGCTTTCTTT
-,-,TRBJ2-4,TRBV9,CASSVDQHGHLPWFDIQYF,TGTGCCAGCAGCGTAGACCAGCACGGACACTTGCCCTGGTTTGACATTCAGTACTTC
-,-,TRBJ2-1,TRBV27,CASSLGTNEQFF,TGTGCCAGCAGTTTGGGTACCAATGAGCAGTTCTTC
-,-,TRBJ2-1,TRBV4-2,CASSQEETLGNEQFF,TGTGCCAGCAGCCAAGAGGAGACTCTTGGTAATGAGCAGTTCTTC
TRBD2,-,TRBJ2-7,TRBV28,CATLSSGNSYEQYF,TGTGCCACCCTGAGTAGCGGGAACTCCTACGAGCAGTACTTC
-,-,TRBJ1-3,TRBV10-1,CASSERLSGNTIYF,TGCGCCAGCAGCGAACGACTCTCTGGAAACACCATATATTTT
TRBD1,-,TRBJ2-1,TRBV7-2,CASSLNGRGSDEQFF,TGTGCCAGCAGCTTAAATGGCAGGGGGTCAGATGAGCAGTTCTTC
TRBD2,once,TRBJ2-7,TRBV6-1,CASSALGLAHSYEQYF,TGTGCCAGCAGTGCCCTGGGACTAGCGCACTCCTACGAGCAGTACTTC
-,-,TRBJ1-2,TRBV7-2,CASSLWGRGGYTF,TGTGCCAGCAGCTTATGGGGCAGGGGTGGCTACACCTTC
TRBD1,-,TRBJ2-7,TRBV11-2,CASSSGQGTYEQYF,TGTGCCAGCAGCTCGGGACAGGGTACCTACGAGCAGTACTTC
-,-,TRBJ1-1,TRBV5-1,CASSRSRQNTEAFF,TGCGCCAGCAGCAGGTCCAGACAGAACACTGAAGCTTTCTTT
-,-,TRBJ2-3,TRBV9,CASSTGERTQYF,TGTGCCAGCAGCACAGGAGAAAGAACGCAGTATTTT
TRBD2,-,TRBJ2-1,TRBV4-2,CASSLQGLAGGIKENEQFF,TGTGCCAGCAGCCTGCAGGGTCTAGCGGGAGGGATCAAAGAAAATGAGCAGTTCTTC
-,-,TRBJ2-2,TRBV25-1,CASSERQYTGELFF,TGTGCCAGCAGTGAACGACAGTACACCGGGGAGCTGTTTTTT
TRBD1,few,TRBJ2-7,TRBV28,CASSYGQAYEQYF,TGTGCCAGCAGCTACGGACAGGCCTACGAGCAGTACTTC
-,-,TRBJ2-3,TRBV6-1,CASTQGDTQYF,TGTGCCAGCACCCAGGGGGATACGCAGTATTTT
TRBD2,-,TRBJ2-1,TRBV28,CASSRLALEQFF,TGTGCCAGCAGTCGACTAGCCCTTGAGCAGTTCTTC
-,-,TRBJ2-7,TRBV18,CASSPGVLFPYEQYF,TGTGCCAGCTCACCCGGGGTTCTATTTCCCTACGAGCAGTACTTC
TRBD1,few,TRBJ1-1,TRBV30,CACPGTDSIEAFF,TGTGCCTGCCCCGGGACAGACTCAATCGAAGCTTTCTTT
TRBD1,-,TRBJ1-1,TRBV5-1,CASSLIGQGGPEAFF,TGCGCCAGCAGCTTAATAGGACAGGGGGGACCTGAAGCTTTCTTT
-,-,TRBJ2-3,TRBV19,CASRSDSPAPDTQYF,TGTGCCAGTAGATCGGACTCTCCGGCACCAGATACGCAGTATTTT
-,-,TRBJ2-4,TRBV9,CASSVGLLVGKNIQYF,TGTGCCAGCAGCGTAGGGTTGTTGGTGGGCAAAAACATTCAGTACTTC
-,-,TRBJ2-7,TRBV5-1,CASSLSQRDEQYF,TGCGCCAGCAGCTTGTCCCAACGCGACGAGCAGTACTTC
-,-,TRBJ1-4,TRBV29-1,CSVDGLEKLFF,TGCAGCGTTGATGGGCTCGAAAAACTGTTTTTT
TRBD1,-,TRBJ2-4,TRBV6-1,CASSEGQGNIQYF,TGTGCCAGCAGCGAAGGACAGGGTAACATTCAGTACTTC
TRBD2,-,TRBJ2-7,TRBV6-1,CASRLADYYEQYF,TGTGCCAGCAGGCTAGCGGACTACTACGAGCAGTACTTC
TRBD1,-,TRBJ2-3,TRBV5-1,CASSEGGRSTDTQYF,TGCGCCAGCAGCGAAGGGGGCCGGAGCACAGATACGCAGTATTTT
-,-,TRBJ2-3,TRBV5-1,CASSFGVVGTDTQYF,TGCGCCAGCAGCTTCGGGGTAGTAGGCACAGATACGCAGTATTTT
-,-,TRBJ1-2,TRBV15,CATSTGGDFYGYTF,TGTGCCACCAGCACGGGGGGCGACTTCTATGGCTACACCTTC
-,-,TRBJ1-2,TRBV30,CAWSVDSTNYGYTF,TGTGCCTGGAGTGTAGACAGCACTAACTATGGCTACACCTTC
TRBD1,-,TRBJ2-2,TRBV10-1,CASRLGTAGELFF,TGCGCCAGCAGACTTGGGACAGCCGGGGAGCTGTTTTTT
-,-,TRBJ2-1,TRBV14,CASSTRDSRRDEQFF,TGTGCCAGCAGCACCCGGGACTCCCGAAGGGATGAGCAGTTCTTC
-,once,TRBJ2-7,TRBV6-6,CASSRDGGSSYEQYF,TGTGCCAGCAGTAGAGACGGTGGGAGCTCCTACGAGCAGTACTTC
-,-,TRBJ2-7,TRBV28,CASSSLAGTGSYEQYF,TGTGCCAGCAGTTCCTTGGCCGGGACCGGCTCCTACGAGCAGTACTTC
TRBD2,-,TRBJ2-5,TRBV11-2,CASSLALTSGGAWETQYF,TGTGCCAGCAGCTTAGCTCTAACTAGCGGGGGGGCCTGGGAGACCCAGTACTTC
TRBD1,-,TRBJ1-2,TRBV15,CATSRDRRGWDGYTF,TGTGCCACCAGCAGAGACCGCAGGGGGTGGGATGGCTACACCTTC
-,-,TRBJ2-2,TRBV7-9,CASSLRQITGELFF,TGTGCCAGCAGCTTGCGGCAGATTACCGGGGAGCTGTTTTTT
TRBD1,-,TRBJ1-6,TRBV27,CASSLGGQGARDSPLHF,TGTGCCAGCAGTTTAGGAGGACAGGGGGCGCGGGATTCACCCCTCCACTTT